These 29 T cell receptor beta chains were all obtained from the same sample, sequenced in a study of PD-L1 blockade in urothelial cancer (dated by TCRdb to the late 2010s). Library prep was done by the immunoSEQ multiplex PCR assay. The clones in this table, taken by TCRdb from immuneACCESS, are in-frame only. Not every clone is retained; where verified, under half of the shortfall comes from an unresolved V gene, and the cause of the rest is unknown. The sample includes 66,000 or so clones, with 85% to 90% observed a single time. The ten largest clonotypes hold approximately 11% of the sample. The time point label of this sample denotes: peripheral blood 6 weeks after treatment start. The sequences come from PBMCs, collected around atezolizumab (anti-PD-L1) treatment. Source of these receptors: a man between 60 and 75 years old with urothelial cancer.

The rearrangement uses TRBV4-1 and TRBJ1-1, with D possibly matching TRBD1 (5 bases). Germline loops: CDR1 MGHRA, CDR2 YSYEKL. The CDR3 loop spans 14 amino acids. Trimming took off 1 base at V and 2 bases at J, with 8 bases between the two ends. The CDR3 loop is CASSQGQLNTEAFF. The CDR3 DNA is TGCGCCAGCAGCCAAGGACAGCTTAACACTGAAGCTTTCTTT.

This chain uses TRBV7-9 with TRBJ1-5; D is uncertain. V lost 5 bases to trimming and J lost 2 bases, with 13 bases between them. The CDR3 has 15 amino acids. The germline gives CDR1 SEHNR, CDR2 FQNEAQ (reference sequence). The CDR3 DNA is TGTGCCAGCAGCCCCGCTGGGCAGGGCAATCAGCCCCAGCATTTT. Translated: CASSPAGQGNQPQHF.

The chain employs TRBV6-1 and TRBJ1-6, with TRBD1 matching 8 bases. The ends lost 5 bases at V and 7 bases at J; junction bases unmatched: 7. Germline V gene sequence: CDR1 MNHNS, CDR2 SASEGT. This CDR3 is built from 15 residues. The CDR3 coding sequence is TGTGCCAGCAGTTTCAGGACAGGGAACAATTCACCCCTCCACTTT. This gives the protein CASSFRTGNNSPLHF.

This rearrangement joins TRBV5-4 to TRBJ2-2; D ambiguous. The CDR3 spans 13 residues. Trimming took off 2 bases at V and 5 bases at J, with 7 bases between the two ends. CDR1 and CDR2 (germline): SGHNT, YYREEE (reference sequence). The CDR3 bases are TGTGCCAGCAGCTTAACAGAGACCGGGGAGCTGTTTTTT. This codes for CASSLTETGELFF.

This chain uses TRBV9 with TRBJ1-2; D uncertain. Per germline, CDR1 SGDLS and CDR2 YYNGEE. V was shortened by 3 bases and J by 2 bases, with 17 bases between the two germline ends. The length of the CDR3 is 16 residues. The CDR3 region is CASSAGGKHANYGYTF. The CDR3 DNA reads TGTGCCAGCAGCGCTGGAGGGAAGCACGCAAACTATGGCTACACCTTC.

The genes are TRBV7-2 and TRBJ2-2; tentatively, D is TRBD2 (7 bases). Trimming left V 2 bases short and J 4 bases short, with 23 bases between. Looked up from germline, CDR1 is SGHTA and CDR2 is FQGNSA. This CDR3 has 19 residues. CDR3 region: CASSLSERGGALGTGELFF. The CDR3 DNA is TGTGCCAGCAGCTTATCCGAAAGGGGGGGGGCCCTGGGCACCGGGGAGCTGTTTTTT.

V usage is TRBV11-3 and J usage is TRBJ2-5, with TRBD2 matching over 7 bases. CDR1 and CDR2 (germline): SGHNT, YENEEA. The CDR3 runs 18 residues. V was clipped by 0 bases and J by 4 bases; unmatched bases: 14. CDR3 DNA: TGTGCCAGCAGCTTAGAGGTTAGCGGGCGGACGCGGGCAGAGACCCAGTACTTC. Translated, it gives CASSLEVSGRTRAETQYF.

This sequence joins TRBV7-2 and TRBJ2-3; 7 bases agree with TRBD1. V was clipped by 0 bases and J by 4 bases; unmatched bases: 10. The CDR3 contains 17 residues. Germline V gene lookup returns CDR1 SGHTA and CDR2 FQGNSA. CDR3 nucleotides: TGTGCCAGCAGCTTAGCGTCAGACAGGGAGTATGCAGATACGCAGTATTTT. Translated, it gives CASSLASDREYADTQYF. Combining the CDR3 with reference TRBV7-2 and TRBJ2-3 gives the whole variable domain GAGVSQSPSNKVTEKGKDVELRCDPISGHTALYWYRQSLGQGLEFLIYFQGNSAPDKSGLPSDRFSAERTGGSVSTLTIQRTQQEDSAVYLCASSLASDREYADTQYFGPGTRLTVL.

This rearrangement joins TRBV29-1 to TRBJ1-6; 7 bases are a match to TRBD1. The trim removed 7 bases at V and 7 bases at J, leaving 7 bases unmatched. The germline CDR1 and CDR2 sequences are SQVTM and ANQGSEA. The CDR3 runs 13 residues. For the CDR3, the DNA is TGCAGCGCCCGGACAGGCGGCAATTCACCCCTCCACTTT. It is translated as CSARTGGNSPLHF.

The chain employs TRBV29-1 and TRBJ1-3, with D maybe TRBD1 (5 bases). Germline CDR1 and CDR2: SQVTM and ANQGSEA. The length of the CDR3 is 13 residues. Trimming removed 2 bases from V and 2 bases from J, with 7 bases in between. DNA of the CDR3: TGCAGCGTTGAACGGGGGGCTGGAAACACCATATATTTT. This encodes CSVERGAGNTIYF.

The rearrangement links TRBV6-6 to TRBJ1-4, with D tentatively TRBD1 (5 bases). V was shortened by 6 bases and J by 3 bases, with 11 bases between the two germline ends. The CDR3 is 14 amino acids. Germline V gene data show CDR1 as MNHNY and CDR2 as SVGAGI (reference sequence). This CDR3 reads CASSKWGANEKLFF. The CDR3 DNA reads TGTGCCAGCAGCAAGTGGGGGGCTAATGAAAAACTGTTTTTT.

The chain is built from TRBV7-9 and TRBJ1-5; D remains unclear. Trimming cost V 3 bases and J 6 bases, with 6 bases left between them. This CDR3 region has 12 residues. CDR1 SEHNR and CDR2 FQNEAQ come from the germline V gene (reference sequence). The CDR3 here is CASSLARQPQHF. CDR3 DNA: TGTGCCAGCAGCTTGGCCCGTCAGCCCCAGCATTTT.

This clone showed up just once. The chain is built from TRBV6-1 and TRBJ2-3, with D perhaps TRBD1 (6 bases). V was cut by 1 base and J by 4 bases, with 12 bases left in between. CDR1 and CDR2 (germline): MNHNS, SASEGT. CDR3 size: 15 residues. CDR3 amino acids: CASSEGARGADTQYF. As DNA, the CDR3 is TGTGCCAGCAGTGAAGGGGCCAGGGGTGCAGATACGCAGTATTTT.

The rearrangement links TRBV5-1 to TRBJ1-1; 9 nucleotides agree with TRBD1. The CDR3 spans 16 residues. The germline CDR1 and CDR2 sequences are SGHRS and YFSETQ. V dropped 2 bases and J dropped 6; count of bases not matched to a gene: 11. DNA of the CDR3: TGCGCCAGCAGCTTTATGCCCACGGACAGGGGTTCTGAAGCTTTCTTT. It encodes CASSFMPTDRGSEAFF.

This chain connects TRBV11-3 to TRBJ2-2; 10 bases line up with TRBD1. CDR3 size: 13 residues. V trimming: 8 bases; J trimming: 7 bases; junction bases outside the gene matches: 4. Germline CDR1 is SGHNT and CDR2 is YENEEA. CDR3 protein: CASQGQGFGELFF. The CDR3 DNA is TGTGCCAGCCAGGGACAGGGGTTCGGGGAGCTGTTTTTT.

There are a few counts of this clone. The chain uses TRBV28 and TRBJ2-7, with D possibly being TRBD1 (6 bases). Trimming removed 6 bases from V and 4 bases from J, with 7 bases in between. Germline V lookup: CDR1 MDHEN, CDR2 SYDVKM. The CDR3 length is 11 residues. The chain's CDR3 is CASRRGYEQYF. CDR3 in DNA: TGTGCCAGCAGGAGGGGGTACGAGCAGTACTTC.

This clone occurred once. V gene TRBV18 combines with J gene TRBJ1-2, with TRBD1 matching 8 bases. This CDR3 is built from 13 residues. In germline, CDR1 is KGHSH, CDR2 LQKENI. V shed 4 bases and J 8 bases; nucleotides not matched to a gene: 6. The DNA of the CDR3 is TGTGCCAGCTCACTAGATCCAGGGGGCGGCTACACCTTC. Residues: CASSLDPGGGYTF.

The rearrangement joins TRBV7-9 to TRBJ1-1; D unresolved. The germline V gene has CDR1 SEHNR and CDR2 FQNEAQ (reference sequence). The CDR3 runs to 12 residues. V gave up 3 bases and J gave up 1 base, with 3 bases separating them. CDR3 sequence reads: CASSFSNTEAFF. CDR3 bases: TGTGCCAGCAGCTTCTCGAACACTGAAGCTTTCTTT.

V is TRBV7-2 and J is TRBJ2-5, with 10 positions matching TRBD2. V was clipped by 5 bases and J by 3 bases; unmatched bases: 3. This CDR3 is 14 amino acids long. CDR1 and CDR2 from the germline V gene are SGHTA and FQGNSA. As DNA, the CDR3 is TGTGCCAGCAGCCATAGCGGGGGGAAAGAGACCCAGTACTTC. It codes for CASSHSGGKETQYF.

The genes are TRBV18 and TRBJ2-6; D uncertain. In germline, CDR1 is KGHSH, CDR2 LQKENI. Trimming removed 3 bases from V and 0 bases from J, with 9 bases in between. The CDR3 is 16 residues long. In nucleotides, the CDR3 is TGTGCCAGCTCACCCCTAGATATCTCTGGGGCCAACGTCCTGACTTTC. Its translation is CASSPLDISGANVLTF.

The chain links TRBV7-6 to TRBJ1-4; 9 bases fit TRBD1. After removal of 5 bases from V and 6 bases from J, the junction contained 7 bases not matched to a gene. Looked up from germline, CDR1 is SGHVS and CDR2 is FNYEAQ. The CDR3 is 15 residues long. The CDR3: CASSQSTGGHEKLFF. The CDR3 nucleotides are TGTGCCAGCAGCCAGTCGACAGGGGGTCATGAAAAACTGTTTTTT.

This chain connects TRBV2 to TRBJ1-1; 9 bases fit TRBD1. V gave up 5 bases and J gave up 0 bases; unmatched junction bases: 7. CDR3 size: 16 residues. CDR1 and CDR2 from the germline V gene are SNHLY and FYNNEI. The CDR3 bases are TGTGCCAGCAGTAAGACAGGGGGGGGCCTGAACACTGAAGCTTTCTTT. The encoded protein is CASSKTGGGLNTEAFF.

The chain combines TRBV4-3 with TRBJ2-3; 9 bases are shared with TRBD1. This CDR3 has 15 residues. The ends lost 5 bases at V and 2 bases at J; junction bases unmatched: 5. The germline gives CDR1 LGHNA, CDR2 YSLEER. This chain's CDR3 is CASSFRDRDTDTQYF. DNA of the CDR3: TGCGCCAGCAGCTTCCGGGACAGGGACACAGATACGCAGTATTTT.

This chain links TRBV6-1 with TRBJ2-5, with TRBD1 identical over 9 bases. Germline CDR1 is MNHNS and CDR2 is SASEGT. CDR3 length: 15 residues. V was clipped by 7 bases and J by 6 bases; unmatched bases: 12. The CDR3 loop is CASNQDRGSFQTQYF. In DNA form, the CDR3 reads TGTGCCAGCAACCAGGACAGGGGTTCTTTCCAGACCCAGTACTTC.

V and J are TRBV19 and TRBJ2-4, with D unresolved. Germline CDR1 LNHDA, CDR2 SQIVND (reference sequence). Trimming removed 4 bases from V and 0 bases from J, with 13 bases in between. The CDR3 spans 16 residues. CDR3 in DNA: TGTGCCAGTAGTACAAATGACAACCTAGCCAAAAACATTCAGTACTTC. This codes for CASSTNDNLAKNIQYF.

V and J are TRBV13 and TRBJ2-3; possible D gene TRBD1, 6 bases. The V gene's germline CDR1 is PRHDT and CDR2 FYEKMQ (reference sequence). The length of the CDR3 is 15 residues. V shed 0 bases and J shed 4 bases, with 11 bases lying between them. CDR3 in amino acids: CASSLGAGASDTQYF. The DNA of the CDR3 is TGTGCCAGCAGCTTAGGTGCAGGGGCGTCAGATACGCAGTATTTT.

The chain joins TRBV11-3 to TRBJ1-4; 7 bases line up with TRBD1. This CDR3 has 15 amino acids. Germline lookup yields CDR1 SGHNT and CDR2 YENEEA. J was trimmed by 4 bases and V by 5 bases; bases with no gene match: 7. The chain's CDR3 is CASSPPDRSNEKLFF. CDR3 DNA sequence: TGTGCCAGCAGCCCCCCGGACAGGAGTAATGAAAAACTGTTTTTT.

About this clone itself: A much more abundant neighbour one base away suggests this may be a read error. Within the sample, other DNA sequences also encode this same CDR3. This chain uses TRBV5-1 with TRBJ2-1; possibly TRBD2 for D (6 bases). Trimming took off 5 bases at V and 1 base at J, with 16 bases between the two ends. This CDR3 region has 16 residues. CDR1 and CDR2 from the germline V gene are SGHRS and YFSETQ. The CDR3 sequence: CASRFDSGKSYNEQFF. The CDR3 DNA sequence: TGCGCCAGCAGATTCGATAGCGGAAAATCCTACAATGAGCAGTTCTTC.

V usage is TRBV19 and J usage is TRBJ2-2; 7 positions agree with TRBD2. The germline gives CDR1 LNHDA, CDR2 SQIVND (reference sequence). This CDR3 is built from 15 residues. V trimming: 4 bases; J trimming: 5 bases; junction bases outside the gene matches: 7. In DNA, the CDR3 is TGTGCCAGTAGTAGAGGGAGGGGTGAGACCGGGGAGCTGTTTTTT. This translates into CASSRGRGETGELFF.